This T cell receptor (beta chain) was recorded in a study of T cells after yellow fever vaccination. The overall study: Low-cell-number fractions underwent preparation using SMART-Seq v4 Ultra Low Input. Broader study findings: Compared with primary, the secondary response was weaker and peaked at day 5, not 15. A minor fraction of clonotypes spanned both CD4 and CD8 compartments. Booster sampling recovered most clones from primary vaccination (96% CD4, around 90% CD8).

About this clonotype: Its antigen is still unknown.

One entry per CDR3 protein, called by TCRdb with MiXCR from the 5' RACE reads. This sample has 400,000 to 650,000 distinct CDR3 sequences, with 20% to 25% found just once. This material consisted of PBMCs, taken approximately 22 days after the first yellow fever vaccination. The receptor's source is a man aged 18 to 30 who received the YFV17D yellow fever vaccine.

DNA of the CDR3: TGTGCCAGCAGTTACATCCAAACCGGGGAGCTGTTTTTT. Protein sequence: CASSYIQTGELFF. V is TRBV6-2 or TRBV6-3 and J is TRBJ2-2; no clear D gene. Trimming removed 2 bases from V and 5 bases from J, with 6 bases in between. Germline V gene sequence: CDR1 MNHEY, CDR2 SVGEGT. CDR3 size: 13 residues.